This T cell receptor beta chain appears in the sequencing data of a study of pediatric ulcerative colitis. The germline gives CDR1 MNHEY, CDR2 SMNVEV (reference sequence). Deletions cut 5 bases from V and 15 bases from J, with 11 bases between. The length of the CDR3 is 11 residues. Method: immunoSEQ multiplex PCR; TCRdb's copy keeps in-frame clones and lacks some. Seen here are around 22,000 clones, about 71% observed once, and the top ten hold around 15%. One to two pinch biopsies were taken from the rectum during colonoscopy. The clonotype was recovered from a boy aged 5 to 17 with severe ulcerative colitis. The sequenced sample was gut tissue. The rearrangement joins TRBV27 to TRBJ1-6, with D perhaps matching TRBD1 (6 bases). Written as DNA, the CDR3 is TGTGCCAGCAGTCACCGGGACATCCTCCACTTT. This sequence encodes CASSHRDILHF.